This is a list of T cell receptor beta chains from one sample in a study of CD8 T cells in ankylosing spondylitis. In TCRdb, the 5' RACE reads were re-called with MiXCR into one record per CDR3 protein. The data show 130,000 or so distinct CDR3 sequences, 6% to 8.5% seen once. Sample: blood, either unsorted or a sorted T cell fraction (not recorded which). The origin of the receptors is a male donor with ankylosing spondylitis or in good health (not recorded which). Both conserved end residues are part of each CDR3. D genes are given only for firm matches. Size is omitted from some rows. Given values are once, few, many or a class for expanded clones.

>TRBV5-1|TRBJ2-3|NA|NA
CASSLEAGKPTDTQYF
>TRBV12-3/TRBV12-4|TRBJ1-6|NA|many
CASSPRGGSNSPLHF
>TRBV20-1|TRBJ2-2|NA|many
CSARDPISAGELFF
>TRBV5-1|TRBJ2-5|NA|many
CASSPTPDTGGTQYF
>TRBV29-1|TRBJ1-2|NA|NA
CSILGGADGYTF
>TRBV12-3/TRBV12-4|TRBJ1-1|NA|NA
CASSRSPEAFF
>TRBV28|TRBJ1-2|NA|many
CASSLPGLYNGYTF
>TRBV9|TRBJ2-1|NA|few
CASSGFRTHEQFF
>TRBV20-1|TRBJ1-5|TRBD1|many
CSAGGQGDQPQHF
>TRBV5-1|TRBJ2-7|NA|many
CASSLDGGPYEQYF
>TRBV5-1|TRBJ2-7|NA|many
CASSLDSTYEQYF
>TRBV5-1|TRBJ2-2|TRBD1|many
CASSLAGGDTGELFF
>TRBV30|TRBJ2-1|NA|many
CAWSSGKDEQFF
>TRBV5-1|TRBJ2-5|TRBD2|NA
CASSWGGTSGQETQYF
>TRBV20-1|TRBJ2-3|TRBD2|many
CSARDRSTSGRTDTQYF
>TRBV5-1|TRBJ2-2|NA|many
CASSLGQLAGELFF
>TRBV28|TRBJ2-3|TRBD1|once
CASSTGQETDTQYF
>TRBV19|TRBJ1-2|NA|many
CASSDGQKSNYGYTF
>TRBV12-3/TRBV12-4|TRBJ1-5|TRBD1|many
CASRLTGGSQPQHF
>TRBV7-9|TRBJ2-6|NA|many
CASSSQPGANVLTF
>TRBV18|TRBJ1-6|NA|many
CASSPADYNSPLHF
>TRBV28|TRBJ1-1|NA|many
CASSLGGPLNTEAFF
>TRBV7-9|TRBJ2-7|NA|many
CASSKHQTDTYEQYF
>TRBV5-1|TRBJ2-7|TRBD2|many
CASSSAGGVGEQYF